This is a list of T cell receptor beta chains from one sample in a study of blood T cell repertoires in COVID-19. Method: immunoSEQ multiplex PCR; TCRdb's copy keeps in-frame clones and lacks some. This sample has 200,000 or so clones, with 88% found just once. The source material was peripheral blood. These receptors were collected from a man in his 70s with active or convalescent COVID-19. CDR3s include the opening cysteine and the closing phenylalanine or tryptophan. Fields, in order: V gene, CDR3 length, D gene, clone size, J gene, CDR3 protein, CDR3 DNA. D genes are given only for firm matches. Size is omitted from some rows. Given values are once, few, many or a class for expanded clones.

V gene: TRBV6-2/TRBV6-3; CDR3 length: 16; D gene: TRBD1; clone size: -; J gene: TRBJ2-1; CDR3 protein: CASSRGWDRRRNEQFF; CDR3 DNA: TGTGCCAGCAGTCGTGGGTGGGACAGGAGACGCAATGAGCAGTTCTTC
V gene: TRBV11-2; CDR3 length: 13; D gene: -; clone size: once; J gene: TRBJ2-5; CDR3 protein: CASSFGGRETQYF; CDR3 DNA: TGTGCCAGCAGCTTCGGGGGGCGGGAGACCCAGTACTTC
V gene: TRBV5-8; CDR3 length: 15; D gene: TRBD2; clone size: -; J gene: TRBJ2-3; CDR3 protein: CASSRTSGVADTQYF; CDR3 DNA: TGTGCCAGCAGTCGGACTAGCGGGGTTGCAGATACGCAGTATTTT
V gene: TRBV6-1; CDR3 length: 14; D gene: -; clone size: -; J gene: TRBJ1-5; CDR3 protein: CASSELTGIQPQHF; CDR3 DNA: TGTGCCAGCAGTGAACTCACAGGGATTCAGCCCCAGCATTTT
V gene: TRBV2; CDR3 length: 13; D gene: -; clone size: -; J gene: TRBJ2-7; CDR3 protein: CASSVEGSYEQYF; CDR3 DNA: TGTGCCAGCAGTGTTGAGGGTTCCTACGAGCAGTACTTC
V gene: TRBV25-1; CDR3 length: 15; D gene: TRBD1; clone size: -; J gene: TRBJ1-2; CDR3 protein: CASSAGTGANYGYTF; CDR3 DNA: TGTGCCAGCAGTGCCGGGACAGGGGCTAACTATGGCTACACCTTC
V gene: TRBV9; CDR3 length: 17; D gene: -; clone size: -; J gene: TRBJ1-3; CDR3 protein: CASSAEEGRFSGNTIYF; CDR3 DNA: TGTGCCAGCAGCGCCGAGGAAGGCCGATTCTCTGGAAACACCATATATTTT
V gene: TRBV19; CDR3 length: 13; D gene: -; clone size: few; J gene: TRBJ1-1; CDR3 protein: CASSISFYTEAFF; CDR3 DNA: TGTGCCAGTAGTATCAGTTTTTACACTGAAGCTTTCTTT
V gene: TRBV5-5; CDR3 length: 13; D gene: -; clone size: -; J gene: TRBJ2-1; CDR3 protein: CASSFWGAVEQFF; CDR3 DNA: TGTGCCAGCAGCTTTTGGGGAGCTGTTGAGCAGTTCTTC
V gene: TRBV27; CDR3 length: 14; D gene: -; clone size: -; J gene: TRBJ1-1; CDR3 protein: CASSLYWQGTEAFF; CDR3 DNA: TGTGCCAGCAGTTTATATTGGCAGGGCACTGAAGCTTTCTTT
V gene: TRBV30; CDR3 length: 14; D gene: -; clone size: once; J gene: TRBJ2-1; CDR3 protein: CAWSEGLSYNEQFF; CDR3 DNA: TGTGCCTGGAGTGAGGGGTTATCCTACAATGAGCAGTTCTTC
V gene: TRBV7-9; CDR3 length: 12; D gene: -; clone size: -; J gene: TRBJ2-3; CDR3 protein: CASGSNTDTQYF; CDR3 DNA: TGTGCCAGCGGGAGTAACACAGATACGCAGTATTTT
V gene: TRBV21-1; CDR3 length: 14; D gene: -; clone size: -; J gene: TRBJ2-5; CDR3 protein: CASAGTGFFETQYF; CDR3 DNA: TGTGCCAGCGCCGGGACAGGGTTTTTTGAGACCCAGTACTTC
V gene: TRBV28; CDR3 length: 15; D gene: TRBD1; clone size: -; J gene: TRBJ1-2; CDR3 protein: CASSVKQGTNYGYTF; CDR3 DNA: TGTGCCAGCAGTGTTAAACAGGGGACGAACTATGGCTACACCTTC
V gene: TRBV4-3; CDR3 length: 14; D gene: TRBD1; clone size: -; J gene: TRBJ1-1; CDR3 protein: CASSRQGKNTEAFF; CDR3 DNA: TGCGCCAGCAGCCGACAGGGGAAGAACACTGAAGCTTTCTTT
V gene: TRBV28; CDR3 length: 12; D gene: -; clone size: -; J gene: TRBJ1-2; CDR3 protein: CASSSQGRGYTF; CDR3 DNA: TGTGCCAGCAGTTCCCAGGGTCGGGGCTACACCTTC
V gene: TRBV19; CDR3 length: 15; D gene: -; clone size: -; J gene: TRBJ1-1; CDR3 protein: CASEGRTAGDTEAFF; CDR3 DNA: TGTGCCAGCGAGGGACGGACGGCGGGGGACACTGAAGCTTTCTTT
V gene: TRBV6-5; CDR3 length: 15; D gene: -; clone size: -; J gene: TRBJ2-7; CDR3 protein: CASSYLAGKAHEQYF; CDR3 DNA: TGTGCCAGCAGTTACTTGGCAGGGAAGGCCCACGAGCAGTACTTC
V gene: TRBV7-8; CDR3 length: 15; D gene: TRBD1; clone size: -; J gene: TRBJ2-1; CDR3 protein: CASTAYRGHYNEQFF; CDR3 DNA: TGTGCCAGCACCGCCTACAGGGGGCATTACAATGAGCAGTTCTTC
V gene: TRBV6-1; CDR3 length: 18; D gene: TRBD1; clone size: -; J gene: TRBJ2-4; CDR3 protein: CASSDRFLDRDGGNIQYF; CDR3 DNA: TGTGCCAGCAGTGATAGGTTTCTAGACAGGGATGGTGGAAACATTCAGTACTTC
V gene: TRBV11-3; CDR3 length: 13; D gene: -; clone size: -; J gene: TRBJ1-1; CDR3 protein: CASTPRGGNQAFF; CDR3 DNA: TGTGCCAGCACCCCAAGAGGGGGAAATCAAGCTTTCTTT
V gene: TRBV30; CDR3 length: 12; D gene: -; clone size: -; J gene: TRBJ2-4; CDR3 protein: CAWSIPSGVIVF; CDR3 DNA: TGTGCCTGGAGTATCCCATCGGGGGTTATCGTGTTC
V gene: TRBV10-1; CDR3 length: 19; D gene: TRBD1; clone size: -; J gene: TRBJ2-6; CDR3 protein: CASSAIIVTGITGANVLTF; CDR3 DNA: TGCGCCAGCAGCGCAATAATCGTGACAGGGATTACTGGGGCCAACGTCCTGACTTTC
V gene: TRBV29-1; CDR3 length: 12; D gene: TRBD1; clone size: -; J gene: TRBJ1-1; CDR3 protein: CSAHRGNTEAFF; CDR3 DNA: TGCAGCGCCCACAGGGGGAACACTGAAGCTTTCTTT
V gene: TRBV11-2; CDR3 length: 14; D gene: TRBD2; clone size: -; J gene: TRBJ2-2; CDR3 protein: CASGLGWSTGELFF; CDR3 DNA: TGTGCCAGCGGACTAGGATGGAGCACCGGGGAGCTGTTTTTT
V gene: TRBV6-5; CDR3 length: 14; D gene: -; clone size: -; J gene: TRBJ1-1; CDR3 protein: CASTPKRENTEAFF; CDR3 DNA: TGTGCCAGCACCCCAAAGCGGGAGAACACTGAAGCTTTCTTT
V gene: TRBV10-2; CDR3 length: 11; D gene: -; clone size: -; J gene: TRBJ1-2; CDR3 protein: CATRTSYGYTF; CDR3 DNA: TGCGCCACCAGGACTAGCTATGGCTACACCTTC
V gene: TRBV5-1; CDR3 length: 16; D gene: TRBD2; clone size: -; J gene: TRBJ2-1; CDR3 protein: CASSPPASGGVNEQFF; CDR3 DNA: TGCGCCAGCAGCCCCCCCGCTAGCGGGGGGGTCAATGAGCAGTTCTTC
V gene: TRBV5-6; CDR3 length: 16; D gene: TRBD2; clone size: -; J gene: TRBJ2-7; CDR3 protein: CASSALLAGGTYEQYF; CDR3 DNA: TGTGCCAGCAGCGCGCTCCTAGCGGGGGGGACCTACGAGCAGTACTTC
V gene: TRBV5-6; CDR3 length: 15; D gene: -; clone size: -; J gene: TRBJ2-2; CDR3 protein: CASSLTGGNTGELFF; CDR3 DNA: TGTGCCAGCAGCTTGACCGGGGGGAACACCGGGGAGCTGTTTTTT
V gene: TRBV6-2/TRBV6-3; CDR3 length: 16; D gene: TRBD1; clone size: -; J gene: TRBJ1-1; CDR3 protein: CASSSGQGISNTEAFF; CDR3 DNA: TGTGCCAGCAGTTCGGGACAGGGGATTTCTAACACTGAAGCTTTCTTT
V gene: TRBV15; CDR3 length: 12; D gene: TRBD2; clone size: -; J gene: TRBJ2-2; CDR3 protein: CATSPGGEKLFF; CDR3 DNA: TGTGCCACCAGCCCTGGGGGGGAGAAGCTGTTTTTT
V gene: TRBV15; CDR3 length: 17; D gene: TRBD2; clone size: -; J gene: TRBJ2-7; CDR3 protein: CATSRDSPGLAGEEQYF; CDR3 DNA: TGTGCCACCAGCAGAGACAGCCCGGGACTAGCGGGAGAAGAGCAGTACTTC
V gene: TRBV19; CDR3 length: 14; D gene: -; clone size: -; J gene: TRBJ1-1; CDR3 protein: CASSLAGENTEAFF; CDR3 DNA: TGTGCCAGTAGTCTGGCCGGGGAAAACACTGAAGCTTTCTTT
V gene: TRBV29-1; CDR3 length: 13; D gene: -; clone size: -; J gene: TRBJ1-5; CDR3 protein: CSVATGSDQPQHF; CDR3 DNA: TGCAGCGTGGCCACAGGGTCGGACCAGCCCCAGCATTTT
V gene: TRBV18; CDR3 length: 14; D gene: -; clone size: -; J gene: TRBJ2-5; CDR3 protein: CASSPPANQETQYF; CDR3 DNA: TGTGCCAGCTCACCACCGGCAAACCAAGAGACCCAGTACTTC
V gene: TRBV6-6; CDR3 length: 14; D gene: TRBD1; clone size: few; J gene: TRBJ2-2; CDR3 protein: CASSNRDSTGELFF; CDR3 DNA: TGTGCCAGCAGTAACCGGGACAGCACCGGGGAGCTGTTTTTT
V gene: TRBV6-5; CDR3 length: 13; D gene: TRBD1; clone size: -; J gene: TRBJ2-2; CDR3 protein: CASKDRASGELFF; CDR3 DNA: TGTGCCAGCAAGGACAGGGCGTCCGGGGAGCTGTTTTTT